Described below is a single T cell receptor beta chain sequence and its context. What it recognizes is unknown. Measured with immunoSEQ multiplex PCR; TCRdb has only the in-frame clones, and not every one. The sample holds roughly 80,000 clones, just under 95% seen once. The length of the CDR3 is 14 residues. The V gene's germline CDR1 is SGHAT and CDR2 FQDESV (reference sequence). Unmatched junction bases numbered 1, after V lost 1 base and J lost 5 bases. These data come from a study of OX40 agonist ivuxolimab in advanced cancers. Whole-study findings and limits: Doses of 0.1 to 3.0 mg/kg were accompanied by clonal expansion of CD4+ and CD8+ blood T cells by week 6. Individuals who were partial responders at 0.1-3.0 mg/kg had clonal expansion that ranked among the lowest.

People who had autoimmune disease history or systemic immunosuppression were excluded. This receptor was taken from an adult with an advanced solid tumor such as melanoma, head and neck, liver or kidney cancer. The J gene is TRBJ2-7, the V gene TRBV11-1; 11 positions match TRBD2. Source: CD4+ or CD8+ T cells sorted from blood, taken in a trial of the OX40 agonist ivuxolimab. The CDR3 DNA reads TGTGCCAGCAGCTTAGAACTAGCGGGGGACGAGCAGTACTTC. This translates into CASSLELAGDEQYF.